These T cell receptor beta chains were read from a single sample in a study of blood T cells in healthy people across ages. TCRdb used MiXCR to reprocess the 5' RACE reads, holding one entry per CDR3 protein. The table records fewer than 1 million distinct CDR3 sequences, approximately 44% of them present only once. Sequenced input: blood. The receptors come from a man between 60 and 70 years old in good health. Each CDR3 is given with its conserved first and last residue. A D gene is named only where the DNA matches it firmly. Size is omitted from some rows. Given values are once, few, many or a class for expanded clones.

J	size	V	D	length	CDR3	DNA
TRBJ2-1	.	TRBV20-1	.	18	CSATRGGRGGLLRNEQFF	TGCAGTGCTACCAGAGGGGGCAGGGGGGGGTTGCTTCGCAATGAGCAGTTCTTC
TRBJ2-1	.	TRBV6-6	TRBD1	14	CASSPRQGANEQFF	TGTGCCAGCAGTCCACGACAGGGCGCCAATGAGCAGTTCTTC
TRBJ2-1	few	TRBV28	TRBD2	14	CASSLGGEVDEQFF	TGTGCCAGCAGCCTCGGGGGGGAAGTGGATGAGCAGTTCTTC
TRBJ2-7	.	TRBV10-3	.	17	CAISEGLWGGQTREQYF	TGTGCCATCAGTGAGGGCTTATGGGGGGGCCAAACCCGCGAGCAGTACTTC
TRBJ2-6	.	TRBV30	.	13	CAWKLSGANVLTF	TGTGCCTGGAAACTCTCTGGGGCCAACGTCCTGACTTTC
TRBJ2-5	.	TRBV10-3	.	14	CAISEEGRRETQYF	TGTGCCATCAGTGAGGAGGGGAGGAGGGAGACCCAGTACTTC
TRBJ1-4	few	TRBV5-1	.	14	CASSSQGSNEKLFF	TGCGCCAGCAGCTCGCAGGGATCTAATGAAAAACTGTTTTTT
TRBJ2-4	.	TRBV20-1	.	11	CRGGAGSIQYF	TGCAGAGGGGGGGCAGGGAGTATTCAGTACTTC
TRBJ2-1	.	TRBV5-1	.	14	CASSTTDGYNEQFF	TGCGCCAGCAGCACCACCGACGGCTACAATGAGCAGTTCTTC
TRBJ1-2	.	TRBV6-1	.	12	CASSASGDGYTF	TGTGCCAGCAGTGCGAGTGGGGATGGCTACACCTTC
TRBJ2-5	.	TRBV6-5	.	16	CASSPATGTAQETQYF	TGTGCCAGCAGCCCAGCTACCGGGACGGCTCAAGAGACCCAGTACTTC
TRBJ1-5	.	TRBV6-2/TRBV6-3	TRBD1	19	CASSSHILTGGRRNQPQHF	TGTGCCAGCAGTTCCCATATCCTAACAGGGGGAAGACGGAATCAGCCCCAGCATTTT
TRBJ2-7	.	TRBV11-3	.	13	CASSLDRRYEQYF	TGTGCCAGCAGCTTGGACAGACGATACGAGCAGTACTTC
TRBJ2-3	few	TRBV12-3/TRBV12-4	.	14	CASSIRGRSDTQYF	TGTGCCAGCAGTATAAGGGGGAGGTCAGATACGCAGTATTTT
TRBJ1-4	few	TRBV11-2	.	14	CASSFDIANEKLFF	TGTGCCAGCAGCTTCGACATAGCTAATGAAAAACTGTTTTTT
TRBJ1-1	.	TRBV6-1	TRBD1	13	CASRRGQNTEAFF	TGTGCCAGCCGCAGGGGGCAGAACACTGAAGCTTTCTTT
TRBJ2-2	.	TRBV20-1	.	15	CSARAGEANTGELFF	TGCAGTGCTAGAGCGGGGGAGGCGAACACCGGGGAGCTGTTTTTT
TRBJ2-7	few	TRBV10-3	.	15	CAISGGKGRVSEQYF	TGTGCCATCAGTGGAGGGAAGGGGAGAGTAAGCGAGCAGTACTTC
TRBJ2-5	.	TRBV20-1	.	14	CSARRPGTQETQYF	TGCAGTGCTAGACGGCCAGGGACACAAGAGACCCAGTACTTC
TRBJ1-2	.	TRBV9	.	14	CASSVGDDTYGYTF	TGTGCCAGCAGCGTAGGGGACGACACCTATGGCTACACCTTC
TRBJ2-1	few	TRBV7-9	.	15	CASSSRGGIYNEQFF	TGTGCCAGCAGCTCTAGGGGGGGGATCTACAATGAGCAGTTCTTC
TRBJ1-6	.	TRBV20-1	TRBD1	16	CSARGVRDRHNSPLHF	TGCAGTGCTAGAGGTGTCCGGGACAGACATAATTCACCCCTCCACTTT
TRBJ1-2	.	TRBV18	TRBD1	17	CASSPTGAGQGGGGYTF	TGTGCCAGCTCACCCACAGGAGCCGGACAGGGGGGAGGTGGCTACACCTTC
TRBJ1-4	.	TRBV4-1	.	14	CASSPSGGREKLFF	TGCGCCAGCAGCCCGTCCGGGGGAAGGGAAAAACTGTTTTTT
TRBJ1-2	.	TRBV9	.	16	CASSVQDSLLNYGYTF	TGTGCCAGCAGCGTACAGGACAGCCTCTTAAACTATGGCTACACCTTC
TRBJ2-5	many	TRBV11-1	TRBD1	16	CASSQEDRGLEETQYF	TGTGCCAGCAGCCAGGAAGACAGGGGATTGGAAGAGACCCAGTACTTC
TRBJ1-4	.	TRBV18	.	15	CASSPGRATNEKLFF	TGTGCCAGCTCACCCGGACGGGCAACTAATGAAAAACTGTTTTTT
TRBJ2-3	few	TRBV27	TRBD2	17	CASSLILAGGPLQTQYF	TGTGCCAGCAGTTTGATACTAGCGGGGGGGCCGTTGCAAACGCAGTATTTT
TRBJ1-1	.	TRBV4-3	.	13	CASSQDRTGEAFF	TGCGCCAGCAGCCAAGATAGAACCGGTGAAGCTTTCTTT
TRBJ2-3	few	TRBV4-3	.	15	CASSQNFPSTDTQYF	TGCGCCAGCAGCCAAAACTTCCCTAGCACAGATACGCAGTATTTT
TRBJ2-7	once	TRBV6-5	TRBD1	15	CASSLLRDRLYEQYF	TGTGCCAGCAGTCTCCTCCGGGACAGACTCTACGAGCAGTACTTC
TRBJ2-7	.	TRBV12-3/TRBV12-4	.	12	CASSLTVNEQYF	TGTGCCAGCAGCCTGACAGTGAACGAGCAGTACTTC
TRBJ2-7	few	TRBV7-2	.	16	CASSRGLAGQVSEQYF	TGTGCCAGCAGCCGGGGACTTGCGGGCCAGGTATCCGAGCAGTACTTC
TRBJ2-5	.	TRBV2	TRBD2	17	CASRRGGLAGSQETQYF	TGTGCCAGCAGACGGGGGGGACTAGCGGGGAGCCAAGAGACCCAGTACTTC
TRBJ2-1	few	TRBV12-5	TRBD1	18	CASGFLQQGRAAYNEQFF	TGTGCTAGTGGTTTCCTACAACAGGGGAGAGCTGCCTACAATGAGCAGTTCTTC
TRBJ1-4	.	TRBV19	TRBD1	15	CASGQGRSTNEKLFF	TGTGCCAGCGGACAGGGGCGGTCCACTAATGAAAAACTGTTTTTT
TRBJ2-1	few	TRBV5-6	.	16	CASRARGQRKYNEQFF	TGTGCCAGCCGAGCTCGGGGGCAGAGAAAGTACAATGAGCAGTTCTTC
TRBJ2-3	.	TRBV27	TRBD2	15	CASSQLAGGRDTQYF	TGTGCCAGCAGCCAACTAGCGGGGGGGCGGGATACGCAGTATTTT
TRBJ2-5	once	TRBV7-3	.	14	CASSYRGARETQYF	TGTGCCAGCAGCTACCGCGGAGCTCGGGAGACCCAGTACTTC
TRBJ2-1	.	TRBV7-2	TRBD2	15	CASSGVHGGANEQFF	TGTGCCAGCAGCGGGGTACACGGGGGGGCCAATGAGCAGTTCTTC
TRBJ2-1	.	TRBV11-2	.	14	CASSLARAGNEQFF	TGTGCCAGCAGCTTAGCCCGGGCGGGGAATGAGCAGTTCTTC
TRBJ2-7	.	TRBV5-1	.	13	CASGTSGQYEQYF	TGCGCCAGCGGAACTTCGGGGCAATACGAGCAGTACTTC
TRBJ2-2	.	TRBV6-5	.	17	CASSYSITLVTAGELFF	TGTGCCAGCAGTTACTCGATTACCCTAGTGACGGCCGGGGAGCTGTTTTTT
TRBJ1-5	.	TRBV29-1	.	13	CSVETVENQPQHF	TGCAGCGTTGAGACAGTAGAAAATCAGCCCCAGCATTTT
TRBJ1-1	.	TRBV29-1	.	14	CSVQPEAGWTEAFF	TGCAGCGTTCAACCCGAGGCGGGTTGGACTGAAGCTTTCTTT
TRBJ2-3	few	TRBV6-5	.	18	CASSYRKPRSRTTDTQYF	TGTGCCAGCAGTTACCGGAAGCCTCGATCCCGTACCACAGATACGCAGTATTTT